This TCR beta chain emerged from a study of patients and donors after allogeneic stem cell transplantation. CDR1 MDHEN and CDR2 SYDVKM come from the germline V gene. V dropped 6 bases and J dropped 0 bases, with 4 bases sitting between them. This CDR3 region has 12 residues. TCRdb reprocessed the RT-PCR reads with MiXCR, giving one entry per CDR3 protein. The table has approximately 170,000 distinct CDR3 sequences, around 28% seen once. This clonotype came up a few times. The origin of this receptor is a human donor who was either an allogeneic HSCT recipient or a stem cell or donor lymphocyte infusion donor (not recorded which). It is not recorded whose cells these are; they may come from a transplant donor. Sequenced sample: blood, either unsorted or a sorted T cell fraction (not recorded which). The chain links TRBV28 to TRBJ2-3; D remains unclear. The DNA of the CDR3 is TGTGCCAGCAGCACTAGCACAGATACGCAGTATTTT. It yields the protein CASSTSTDTQYF.